Below, one T cell receptor (beta chain) is given with its context. This sample was taken from a study of blood T cell repertoires in COVID-19. Enrollees, about 18 to 89 years old, lived in 24 US areas. The CDR3 has 16 amino acids. Germline V gene sequence: CDR1 PRHDT, CDR2 FYEKMQ (reference sequence). Deletions cut 2 bases from V and 3 bases from J, with 14 bases between. As processed by the authors: Counts of nucleated cells, estimated from reference gene primer amplification, were obtained. Data came from immunoSEQ multiplex PCR; TCRdb stores just in-frame clones and leaves some out. V, J and clone size are taken as reported in that table, and D and trimming were inferred from the DNA itself. The sample lists 200,000 to 250,000 clones, about 80% occurring once.

The source is a woman aged 45-59 years who had been exposed to COVID-19. The chain carries TRBV13 and TRBJ2-1; no reliable D call. Sequencing was carried out using PBMCs or T cells enriched from blood (not recorded which). The CDR3 loop reads CASSLIGQTGYNEQFF. For the CDR3, the DNA is TGTGCCAGCAGCTTAATTGGTCAAACGGGCTACAATGAGCAGTTCTTC.